A selection of T cell receptor beta chains follows, all from one sample in a study of a mutant IDH1 vaccine in newly diagnosed glioma. Their target antigens are unknown. The protocol was immunoSEQ multiplex PCR, while the TCRdb copy is restricted to in-frame clones and leaves out a portion. The data hold 100,000 to 120,000 clones, with 75% to 90% observed a single time. The material sequenced was PBMCs, taken from a glioma patient whose treatment included an IDH1 peptide vaccine. These receptors came from a woman in her fifties or sixties with glioma. The CDR3 runs from the conserved cysteine through the conserved F or W. The order of the fields is clone size, V gene, D gene, J gene, CDR3 protein, CDR3 DNA. D genes are given only for firm matches. Expanded clones get a size class; other rows say once, few or many, or leave the size out.

>.|TRBV4-1|.|TRBJ2-5
CASSLTPQETQYF
TGCGCCAGCAGCCTTACTCCTCAAGAGACCCAGTACTTC
>.|TRBV2|TRBD1|TRBJ1-2
CASSESGGDRYTF
TGTGCCAGCAGTGAATCAGGGGGCGATCGCTACACCTTC
>once|TRBV6-5|TRBD1|TRBJ1-4
CASSYPDRERRKLFF
TGTGCCAGCAGTTACCCCGACAGGGAAAGGCGAAAACTGTTTTTT
>.|TRBV6-5|.|TRBJ2-7
CVSSYRDSSNEQYF
TGTGTCAGCAGTTATAGGGACTCATCCAACGAGCAGTACTTC
>.|TRBV7-8|TRBD2|TRBJ2-7
CASSLPAGGRYEQYF
TGTGCCAGCAGCCTCCCAGCGGGAGGCAGATACGAGCAGTACTTC
>.|TRBV7-9|.|TRBJ1-4
CASSPGAGNEKLFF
TGTGCCAGCAGCCCGGGGGCGGGAAATGAAAAACTGTTTTTT
>.|TRBV28|TRBD2|TRBJ2-1
CASSSTSARAGDEQFF
TGTGCCAGCAGTTCCACTAGCGCCCGAGCGGGCGATGAGCAGTTCTTC
>.|TRBV5-6|TRBD1|TRBJ1-2
CASSAHRGRLGYTF
TGTGCCAGCAGCGCCCACAGGGGGCGATTGGGCTACACCTTC
>.|TRBV28|.|TRBJ2-5
CASSLRAGAGTQYF
TGTGCCAGCAGTTTACGCGCAGGGGCCGGGACCCAGTACTTC
>.|TRBV6-6|.|TRBJ1-1
CASSYSGGAFF
TGTGCCAGCAGTTACTCGGGTGGAGCTTTCTTT
>.|TRBV19|TRBD1|TRBJ1-4
CASASLQGREEKLFF
TGTGCCAGCGCAAGCCTACAGGGGCGGGAGGAAAAACTGTTTTTT
>.|TRBV4-1|.|TRBJ1-1
CASSQEQANTEAFF
TGCGCCAGCAGCCAAGAGCAGGCGAACACTGAAGCTTTCTTT
>.|TRBV27|.|TRBJ2-7
CASSPMTGTIPYEQYF
TGTGCCAGCAGTCCCATGACAGGAACCATACCGTACGAGCAGTACTTC
>.|TRBV5-4|.|TRBJ1-4
CASSTQGRDEKLFF
TGTGCCAGCAGCACACAGGGCCGGGATGAAAAACTGTTTTTT
>.|TRBV7-3|TRBD2|TRBJ2-2
CASSSAGGDTGELFF
TGTGCCAGCAGCTCAGCGGGAGGGGACACCGGGGAGCTGTTTTTT
>.|TRBV10-2|.|TRBJ2-5
CASSESIESIQETQYF
TGCGCCAGCAGTGAATCCATTGAGAGCATTCAAGAGACCCAGTACTTC
>.|TRBV6-1|.|TRBJ1-3
CASSEVGSSGNTIYF
TGTGCCAGCAGTGAAGTAGGAAGCTCTGGAAACACCATATATTTT
>.|TRBV4-1|TRBD1|TRBJ1-2
CASSQGHTGGAGYGYTF
TGCGCCAGCAGCCAAGGACATACAGGGGGCGCCGGCTATGGCTACACCTTC
>.|TRBV9|TRBD1|TRBJ2-5
CASSQGAGETQYF
TGTGCCAGCTCACAGGGGGCGGGAGAGACCCAGTACTTC
>.|TRBV29-1|TRBD1|TRBJ2-7
CSVEGGQGFHEQYF
TGCAGCGTTGAAGGGGGACAGGGCTTCCACGAGCAGTACTTC
>.|TRBV19|TRBD1|TRBJ2-1
CATRGGTGGNHEQFF
TGTGCCACTCGTGGCGGGACAGGGGGCAATCATGAGCAGTTCTTC
>.|TRBV5-3|TRBD1|TRBJ1-1
CARSWRTGVLQTEAFF
TGTGCCAGAAGCTGGCGAACAGGGGTACTGCAGACTGAAGCTTTCTTT
>.|TRBV9|TRBD2|TRBJ2-3
CASSAYSGRALQDTQYF
TGTGCCAGCAGCGCTTATAGCGGGAGGGCCTTGCAAGATACGCAGTATTTT
>once|TRBV5-1|TRBD2|TRBJ2-5
CASSLEVAGGFETQYF
TGCGCCAGCAGCTTGGAAGTAGCGGGAGGTTTTGAGACCCAGTACTTC
>.|TRBV5-1|TRBD1|TRBJ2-7
CASNAPDRGYEQYF
TGCGCCAGCAACGCCCCGGACAGGGGATACGAGCAGTACTTC
>.|TRBV30|.|TRBJ1-5
CAWSVPGSGQPQHF
TGTGCCTGGAGTGTACCCGGGTCCGGGCAGCCCCAGCATTTT
>.|TRBV5-1|TRBD2|TRBJ2-1
CASSPAASGRNNEQFF
TGCGCCAGCAGCCCTGCGGCTAGCGGGCGAAACAATGAGCAGTTCTTC
>.|TRBV5-5|TRBD1|TRBJ2-5
CASSLAGQGPQETQYF
TGTGCCAGCAGCTTGGCTGGACAGGGGCCTCAAGAGACCCAGTACTTC
>once|TRBV19|.|TRBJ1-1
CASTTGYTEAFF
TGTGCCAGTACCACAGGGTACACTGAAGCTTTCTTT
>.|TRBV5-1|TRBD1|TRBJ1-2
CASSSGTAPNYGYTF
TGCGCCAGCAGCTCCGGGACAGCCCCGAACTATGGCTACACCTTC
>.|TRBV6-6|TRBD1|TRBJ1-3
CASRGTGSGNTIYF
TGTGCCAGCAGAGGGACAGGCTCTGGAAACACCATATATTTT
>.|TRBV19|.|TRBJ1-5
CASSIDGGMGNQPQHF
TGTGCCAGTAGTATAGATGGGGGCATGGGCAATCAGCCCCAGCATTTT
>once|TRBV5-6|.|TRBJ2-5
CASSLAEVGETQYF
TGTGCCAGCAGCTTGGCAGAGGTCGGAGAGACCCAGTACTTC
>.|TRBV6-5|.|TRBJ1-2
CASSYSRSSYGYTF
TGTGCCAGCAGTTATTCCCGTTCCTCCTATGGCTACACCTTC
>.|TRBV18|TRBD2|TRBJ2-1
CASSPGTSGGNYNEQFF
TGTGCCAGCTCCCCCGGGACTAGCGGGGGAAACTACAATGAGCAGTTCTTC
>.|TRBV29-1|.|TRBJ2-7
CSVVLNYEQYF
TGCAGCGTTGTTCTCAACTACGAGCAGTACTTC
>.|TRBV5-1|TRBD1|TRBJ2-1
CASSEPTGIPFF
TGCGCCAGCAGCGAACCGACAGGGATTCCGTTCTTC
>.|TRBV5-1|TRBD1|TRBJ1-1
CASSQQGEVTEAFF
TGCGCCAGCAGCCAACAGGGGGAGGTTACTGAAGCTTTCTTT
>few|TRBV11-3|TRBD1|TRBJ2-2
CASSARQGAGELFF
TGTGCCAGCAGCGCGCGACAGGGCGCCGGGGAGCTGTTTTTT
>.|TRBV4-1|TRBD2|TRBJ2-3
CASSQGGAIAGVTDTQYF
TGCGCCAGCAGCCAAGGGGGGGCCATAGCGGGAGTGACAGATACGCAGTATTTT
>.|TRBV18|.|TRBJ2-1
CASSPFQESSYNEQFF
TGTGCCAGCTCACCATTCCAGGAGAGCTCCTACAATGAGCAGTTCTTC
>.|TRBV6-5|TRBD1|TRBJ2-7
CASRGTGTFEQYF
TGTGCCAGCAGAGGGACAGGAACTTTCGAGCAGTACTTC
>once|TRBV19|TRBD1|TRBJ2-3
CASSPIRDRGPDTQYF
TGTGCCAGTAGTCCCATCCGGGACAGGGGGCCAGATACGCAGTATTTT
>few|TRBV7-2|TRBD2|TRBJ2-5
CASSYQRGGTETQYF
TGTGCCAGCAGCTACCAGCGGGGGGGCACGGAGACCCAGTACTTC
>.|TRBV5-1|.|TRBJ1-5
CASSPRGGNQPQHF
TGCGCCAGCAGCCCCAGGGGAGGCAATCAGCCCCAGCATTTT
>.|TRBV27|.|TRBJ1-1
CASSFLGADTEAFF
TGTGCCAGCAGTTTTCTGGGGGCGGATACTGAAGCTTTCTTT
>.|TRBV19|.|TRBJ2-7
CASSSPTGMRNEQYF
TGTGCCAGTAGTTCCCCTACCGGCATGCGGAACGAGCAGTACTTC
>.|TRBV9|.|TRBJ1-5
CASSVALGQPQHF
TGTGCCAGCAGCGTAGCCCTTGGTCAGCCCCAGCATTTT
>.|TRBV6-5|.|TRBJ1-5
CASRPMGGQPQHF
TGTGCCAGCAGACCCATGGGAGGACAGCCCCAGCATTTT
>.|TRBV9|.|TRBJ2-1
CASSVLAGAEGLYNEQFF
TGTGCCAGCAGCGTTTTGGCCGGGGCGGAGGGCCTTTACAATGAGCAGTTCTTC
>.|TRBV28|.|TRBJ2-1
CASTSAGGRSYNEQFF
TGTGCCAGCACCTCAGCCGGCGGCCGCTCCTACAATGAGCAGTTCTTC
>.|TRBV5-6|TRBD1|TRBJ2-1
CASSLAGTGALGNEQFF
TGTGCCAGCAGCTTGGCCGGGACAGGGGCTTTGGGGAATGAGCAGTTCTTC
>once|TRBV2|.|TRBJ2-7
CASSWTAGSYEQYF
TGTGCCAGCAGTTGGACCGCAGGATCCTACGAGCAGTACTTC
>.|TRBV4-1|.|TRBJ2-1
CASSPSGDYNEQFF
TGCGCCAGCAGCCCCAGCGGAGACTACAATGAGCAGTTCTTC
>.|TRBV1|.|TRBJ2-7
CTSRTPRAPYEQYF
TGCACCAGCAGGACCCCGAGGGCCCCTTACGAGCAGTACTTC